The source of this TCR beta chain is a study of cytomegalovirus exposure and HLA in healthy donors. General study findings and limits: The only immune exposure information that was available was CMV serostatus. A later analysis showed HLA-associated TCR beta chains outstripping equally common others in clonal expansion. Earlier findings revealed that most TCR beta V segments proved productive either about 90% or about 30% of the time.

The PCR made use of 60 Vbeta and 13 Jbeta primers. The repertoire was sequenced with immunoSEQ multiplex PCR; TCRdb's copy has only in-frame clones and lacks some. This table has about 100,000 clones, 76% appearing once. V was pared by 2 bases and J by 9 bases, with 13 bases of the junction left unmatched. Germline V gives CDR1 ENHRY, CDR2 SYGVKD. The CDR3 sequence is 16 residues long. As concerns this clone: Its antigen is not identified.

The clonotype originates from a woman in her forties or fifties in good health and CMV-seropositive. Sequenced material: PBMCs. This rearrangement joins TRBV10-3 to TRBJ2-1, with TRBD2 matching 7 bases. CDR3 sequence: CAISEAPPDKRGEQFF. In DNA form, the CDR3 reads TGTGCCATCAGTGAGGCCCCTCCGGACAAGCGGGGTGAGCAGTTCTTC.